These T cell receptor beta chains were read from a single sample in a study of PD-L1 blockade in urothelial cancer. Assay used: immunoSEQ multiplex PCR; TCRdb lists only in-frame clones, some missing. The sample yields some 110,000 clones, around 93% seen once. The source was PBMCs, collected around atezolizumab (anti-PD-L1) treatment. The receptors stem from a man in his 60s with urothelial cancer. The CDR3 runs from the conserved cysteine through the conserved F or W. D genes are given only for firm matches.

d_gene	j_gene	v_gene	CDR3nt	CDR3aa
TRBD2	TRBJ2-5	TRBV4-3	TGCGCCAGCAGCCAGGGGACTAGCCTTCAAGAGACCCAGTACTTC	CASSQGTSLQETQYF
-	TRBJ2-7	TRBV11-1	TGTGCCAGCAGCTTAGGAATGTACCTATCCTACGAGCAGTACTTC	CASSLGMYLSYEQYF
-	TRBJ2-7	TRBV30	TGTGCCTGGAGTCTCGACACTAGCTCCTACGAGCAGTACTTC	CAWSLDTSSYEQYF
TRBD1	TRBJ1-1	TRBV5-1	TGCGCCAGCAGCTTTGGACAGGCGAACACTGAAGCTTTCTTT	CASSFGQANTEAFF
TRBD1	TRBJ1-2	TRBV12-5	TGTGCTAGTGCCCGAGGGGGCCGTAACTATGGCTACACCTTC	CASARGGRNYGYTF
-	TRBJ2-1	TRBV7-3	TGTGCCAGCAGCTGGTCCAGTGACAATGAGCAGTTCTTC	CASSWSSDNEQFF
-	TRBJ1-2	TRBV5-5	TGTGCCAGCAGCTTGATGTCCCTTTATGGCTACACCTTC	CASSLMSLYGYTF
TRBD2	TRBJ2-5	TRBV4-3	TGCGCCAGCAGCCAAGACCCCCTAGCGGGACTGGAGACCCAGTACTTC	CASSQDPLAGLETQYF
TRBD2	TRBJ2-3	TRBV5-4	TGTGCCAGCAGCTTGGATAGCGGGGGCACAGATACGCAGTATTTT	CASSLDSGGTDTQYF
-	TRBJ2-1	TRBV2	TGTGCCAGCAGTGATGCGAGGCCAGAGCAGTTCTTC	CASSDARPEQFF
TRBD2	TRBJ2-1	TRBV5-6	TGTGCCAGCAGCTTGCCAGCGGGGGCCTACAATGAGCAGTTCTTC	CASSLPAGAYNEQFF
TRBD1	TRBJ1-1	TRBV2	TGTGCCAGCAGCGGACAGGGGCAGACTGAAGCTTTCTTT	CASSGQGQTEAFF
TRBD1	TRBJ2-5	TRBV15	TGTGCCACCAGTAAGCGCCTCAGCACAGGGGGAGAGACCCAGTACTTC	CATSKRLSTGGETQYF
TRBD1	TRBJ2-5	TRBV6-1	TGTGCCAGCTCGCTCGAGACAGGGTACCAAGAGACCCAGTACTTC	CASSLETGYQETQYF
TRBD1	TRBJ1-4	TRBV6-1	TGTGCCAGCAGTGGTCACAGGGGGCGGACTAATGAAAAACTGTTTTTT	CASSGHRGRTNEKLFF
TRBD1	TRBJ2-1	TRBV6-6	TGTGCCAGCAGTCCCCGAACGGGACAGGAATCCAATGAGCAGTTCTTC	CASSPRTGQESNEQFF